These 17 T cell receptor beta chains came from one sample sequenced in a study of blood T cells in healthy people across ages. A second PCR of roughly 7 to 11 cycles used a sample-barcoded 5' primer and a J-beta primer mix. One entry per CDR3 protein, called by TCRdb with MiXCR from the 5' RACE reads. The table includes 730,000 or so distinct CDR3 sequences, more than 40% detected once. The sequencing sample was made of blood. Every receptor here comes from a woman aged 60-75 years in good health.

This clonotype occurred a few times. The CDR3 nucleotides read TGTGCCAGCTCCAAGGGGCAGGGGAACCACGAGCAGTACTTC. Its translation is CASSKGQGNHEQYF. The V call is TRBV7-3, the J call TRBJ2-5, with D possibly being TRBD1 (6 bases). The DNA end favors TRBJ2-7, so the J call may be wrong. The CDR3 is made up of 14 amino acids. Germline V CDR1 and CDR2: SGHTA, FQGTGA.

The rearrangement uses TRBV5-1 and TRBJ2-1; 7 bases agree with TRBD2. Trimming cost V 3 bases and J 0 bases; bases outside gene matches: 6. Per the germline V gene, CDR1 is SGHRS and CDR2 is YFSETQ. The CDR3 spans 16 residues. The CDR3 sequence: CASSSMSGNSYNEQFF. The CDR3 coding sequence is TGCGCCAGCAGCTCGATGAGCGGGAACTCCTACAATGAGCAGTTCTTC.

The chain is built from TRBV28 and TRBJ2-1; D is possibly TRBD1 or TRBD2 (7 bases each). Gene TRBJ2-7 matches the end of the DNA better, so the J call may be wrong. Germline-derived CDR1 and CDR2 are MDHEN and SYDVKM. The CDR3 has 14 amino acids. The DNA for the CDR3 is TGTGCCAGTTCAGGGGGGAGGGTTTACAATGAGCAGTACTTC. Its protein is CASSGGRVYNEQYF.

The chain joins TRBV7-9 to TRBJ1-1; D is unresolved. Germline CDR1 reads SEHNR; CDR2 reads FQNEAQ (reference sequence). V lost 5 bases to trimming and J lost 5 bases, with 15 bases between them. CDR3 size: 14 residues. CDR3 in amino acids: CASSVGSRGTEAFF. The DNA of the CDR3 is TGTGCCAGCAGCGTGGGATCGCGAGGGACTGAAGCTTTCTTT. Full variable domain (missing parts from reference TRBV7-9 and TRBJ1-1): DTGVSQNPRHKITKRGQNVTFRCDPISEHNRLYWYRQTLGQGPEFLTYFQNEAQLEKSRLLSDRFSAERPKGSFSTLEIQRTEQGDSAMYLCASSVGSRGTEAFFGQGTRLTVV.

This clonotype was detected once. The junction does not match germline at one end; this may be a read error. The rearrangement links TRBV11-2 to TRBJ2-7; 7 bases align to TRBD2. The J call is in doubt because the DNA end fits TRBJ2-5 better. The CDR3 totals 13 residues. From germline, CDR1 is SGHAT and CDR2 FQNNGV. CDR3 protein: CANSLGLGETQYF. CDR3 sequence (DNA): TGTGCCAACAGCCTTGGACTAGGGGAGACCCAGTACTTC.

This chain links TRBV20-1 with TRBJ1-5, with a tentative D call TRBD1 (6 bases). Trimming shortened V by 3 bases and J by 3 bases, and 15 bases separated the two germline ends. This CDR3 spans 15 amino acids. Looked up from germline, CDR1 is DFQATT and CDR2 is SNEGSKA (reference sequence). The CDR3 is CSARMGGTPNQPQHF. As DNA, the CDR3 is TGCAGTGCTAGGATGGGGGGGACACCCAATCAGCCCCAGCATTTT.

This clonotype has only a few counts. The genes are TRBV29-1 and TRBJ2-5, with D perhaps TRBD2 (6 bases). The CDR3 covers 15 residues. Per the germline V gene, CDR1 is SQVTM and CDR2 is ANQGSEA. The V end lost 5 bases, the J end lost 1 base, and 17 bases lay between the germline ends. In DNA, the CDR3 is TGCAGCGTTCCTCCGCGGGGTACTACCCAAGAGACCCAGTACTTC. Translation: CSVPPRGTTQETQYF.

The chain has TRBV28 and TRBJ1-1; TRBD1 is a possible D gene (5 bases). Germline V gene sequence: CDR1 MDHEN, CDR2 SYDVKM. V lost 4 bases to trimming and J lost 0 bases, with 9 bases between them. This CDR3 has 14 residues. The CDR3 nucleotides read TGTGCCAGCAGTTCCCTGGACATGAACACTGAAGCTTTCTTT. This gives the protein CASSSLDMNTEAFF. Complete variable domain (other parts from reference TRBV28 and TRBJ1-1): DVKVTQSSRYLVKRTGEKVFLECVQDMDHENMFWYRQDPGLGLRLIYFSYDVKMKEKGDIPEGYSVSREKKERFSLILESASTNQTSMYLCASSSLDMNTEAFFGQGTRLTVV.

This clonotype appeared a single time. This may be a read error: a much more frequent sequence differs by one nucleotide. J is TRBJ2-7 and V is TRBV29-1; D perhaps matches TRBD2 (5 bases). The germline gives CDR1 SQVTM, CDR2 ANQGSEA. The CDR3 length is 14 residues. The ends were cut back, 7 bases at V and 5 bases at J, with 21 bases in the middle. The CDR3 is CSAGWAGLYNEQYF. The CDR3 DNA reads TGCAGCGCCGGCTGGGCGGGCCTCTATAACGAGCAGTACTTC.

The rearrangement uses TRBV20-1 and TRBJ1-1, with D possibly matching TRBD1 (6 bases). The germline V gene has CDR1 DFQATT and CDR2 SNEGSKA (reference sequence). The ends were cut back, 2 bases at V and 3 bases at J, with 13 bases in the middle. The CDR3 totals 14 residues. CDR3 nucleotides: TGCAGTGCTAGATTGGGGGCAGGGGACACTGAAGCTTTCTTT. This sequence encodes CSARLGAGDTEAFF.

As regards this clonotype: This may come from a read error, since a much larger clone is one base off. The chain uses TRBV10-3 and TRBJ2-1, with TRBD2 matching 9 bases. Germline V gene lookup returns CDR1 ENHRY and CDR2 SYGVKD. The CDR3 runs to 15 residues. The CDR3 loop reads CAISDSGGSYNKQFF. In DNA form, the CDR3 reads TGTGCCATCAGTGATAGCGGGGGTTCCTACAATAAGCAGTTCTTC.

For this clonotype: Given a much more abundant clone one base away, this may be a read error. The genes are TRBV6-2 or TRBV6-3 and TRBJ2-1, with a possible D match to TRBD2 (6 bases). The CDR3 spans 13 residues. Germline-derived CDR1 and CDR2 are MNHEY and SVGEGT. DNA for the CDR3: TGTGCCTGCAGTAGGTCGGGAGTCCGTGAGCAGTTCTTC. Translating gives CACSRSGVREQFF.

This clonotype was recorded a few times. J is TRBJ2-1 and V is TRBV3-1, with no clear D. The CDR3 has 14 amino acids. From germline, CDR1 is LGHDT and CDR2 YNNKEL (reference sequence). With 2 bases removed from V and 6 bases from J, the gap between germline ends came to 11 bases. The CDR3 loop is CASSQLERSNEQFF. The CDR3 DNA reads TGTGCCAGCAGCCAACTTGAGAGAAGCAATGAGCAGTTCTTC.

The sample holds one count of this clonotype. The chain is built from TRBV28 and TRBJ2-4, with 9 bases lining up with TRBD1. The length of the CDR3 is 14 residues. V was pared by 5 bases and J by 6 bases, with 5 bases of the junction left unmatched. From germline, CDR1 is MDHEN and CDR2 SYDVKM. DNA of the CDR3: TGTGCCAGCAGTGACCCGGGACAGGGAAACATTCAGTACTTC. This sequence encodes CASSDPGQGNIQYF. The whole variable domain, filled in from reference TRBV28 and TRBJ2-4, reads DVKVTQSSRYLVKRTGEKVFLECVQDMDHENMFWYRQDPGLGLRLIYFSYDVKMKEKGDIPEGYSVSREKKERFSLILESASTNQTSMYLCASSDPGQGNIQYFGAGTRLSVL.

About this clonotype itself: A read error is likely, as this CDR3 ends without the conserved phenylalanine or tryptophan. The chain joins TRBV7-2 to TRBJ2-3; D is undetermined. The germline V gene encodes CDR1 SGHTA and CDR2 FQGNSA. This CDR3 contains 14 residues. For the CDR3, the DNA is TGTGCAAGCAGCTCACGGGCGTATACAGATACGCAGTATCTT. Its protein product is CASSSRAYTDTQYL.

The gene calls are TRBV5-1 and TRBJ2-1, with D maybe TRBD1 (6 bases). V was pared by 0 bases and J by 6 bases, with 16 bases between. There are 16 residues in the CDR3. CDR1 is SGHRS and CDR2 is YFSETQ in the germline V gene. CDR3 loop: CASSLAGARGGNEQFF. In nucleotides, the CDR3 is TGCGCCAGCAGCTTGGCCGGGGCCAGGGGCGGCAATGAGCAGTTCTTC.

There are many counts of this clonotype. The gene calls are TRBV24-1 and TRBJ2-5; a weak D match, TRBD2 (6 bases). V lost 1 base and J 2 bases, leaving 10 bases between the germline ends. CDR1 and CDR2 from the germline V gene are KGHDR and SFDVKD. This CDR3 is built from 15 residues. CDR3 sequence reads: CATSDFRGIQETQYF. The CDR3 bases are TGTGCCACCAGTGATTTTCGCGGGATTCAAGAGACCCAGTACTTC.